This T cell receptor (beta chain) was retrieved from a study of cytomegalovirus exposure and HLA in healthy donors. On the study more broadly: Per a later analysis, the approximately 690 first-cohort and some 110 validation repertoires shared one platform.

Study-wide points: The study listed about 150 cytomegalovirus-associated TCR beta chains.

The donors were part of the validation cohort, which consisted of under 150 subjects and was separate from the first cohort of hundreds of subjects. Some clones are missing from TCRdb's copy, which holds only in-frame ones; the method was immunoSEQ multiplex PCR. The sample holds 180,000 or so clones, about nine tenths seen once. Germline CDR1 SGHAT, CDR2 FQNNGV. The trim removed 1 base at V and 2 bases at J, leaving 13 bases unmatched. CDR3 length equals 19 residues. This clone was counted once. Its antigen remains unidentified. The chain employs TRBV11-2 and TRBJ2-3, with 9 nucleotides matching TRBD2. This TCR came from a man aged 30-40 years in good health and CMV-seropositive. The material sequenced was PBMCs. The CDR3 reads CASSLVGAASGGTTDTQYF. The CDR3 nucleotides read TGTGCCAGCAGCTTAGTTGGGGCGGCCAGCGGGGGGACCACAGATACGCAGTATTTT.